This T cell receptor beta chain was recorded in a study of T cells in pancreatic ductal adenocarcinoma. The selected patients with pancreatic ductal adenocarcinoma had surgery but no neoadjuvant therapy. Sequencing was performed with immunoSEQ multiplex PCR; in TCRdb, only in-frame clones are kept and a portion is missing. The table records over 15,000 clones, 88% of them present only once. Germline V lookup: CDR1 SGHTA, CDR2 FQGNSA. Trimming removed 6 bases from V and 0 bases from J, with 12 bases in between. This CDR3 is built from 15 residues. The V call is TRBV7-2, the J call TRBJ1-3; TRBD1 might be the D (5 bases). Sequences were obtained from PBMCs. The sequence derives from a human donor with pancreatic ductal adenocarcinoma. In nucleotides, the CDR3 is TGTGCCAGCAGGACAGACAGCCTCTCTGGAAACACCATATATTTT. This sequence encodes CASRTDSLSGNTIYF.